Listed here is a single TCR beta chain. Antigen: not known. This entry belongs to a study of blood T cells in healthy people across ages. A sample-barcoded 5' primer and a J-beta primer mix were used in a second PCR of roughly 6 to 11 cycles. A single record per CDR3 protein comes from TCRdb applying MiXCR to the 5' RACE reads. The sample shows 870,000 or so distinct CDR3 sequences, 29% of them seen only once. Deletions cut 5 bases from V and 9 bases from J, with 14 bases between. Germline V lookup: CDR1 SGHTA, CDR2 FQGNSA. The CDR3 loop spans 13 amino acids. Study-level results: Any changes in expanded clonotypes were possibly confounded, as donor CMV status remained unknown. TCR beta diversity was tightly associated with the proportion of naive T cells.

This sequence was found in a woman older than 75 in good health. Sequenced sample: blood. This chain connects TRBV7-2 to TRBJ2-1; D is uncertain. CDR3: CASSPQSIGEQFF. The CDR3 nucleotides are TGTGCCAGCAGCCCCCAAAGCATAGGTGAGCAGTTCTTC.